These 14 T cell receptor beta chains were sequenced from one sample in a study of T cell changes during pregnancy in multiple sclerosis (dated by TCRdb to about 2019). The method behind the library was the immunoSEQ multiplex PCR assay. TCRdb stores this immuneACCESS table with in-frame sequences only. Part of the clones is absent; in the studies checked, under half of the shortfall reflects unresolved V genes, and no reason is known for the rest. The table for this sample lists some 69,000 clones; about nine tenths of them were counted only once. 2% to 2.5% of the sample is in the top ten clones. The input for sequencing was peripheral blood, taken in the second trimester of pregnancy. These receptors came from a female donor in good health, enrolled as a control in a pregnancy study.

The chain links TRBV6-1 to TRBJ1-1, with no clear D. The CDR3 is 13 amino acids. Germline loops: CDR1 MNHNS, CDR2 SASEGT. V lost 8 bases and J lost 1, with 11 bases in between. In DNA form, the CDR3 reads TGTGCCAGCCGATTACAGCCGAACACTGAAGCTTTCTTT. It encodes CASRLQPNTEAFF.

This chain uses TRBV5-4 with TRBJ2-6; the match to TRBD1 covers 9 bases. The CDR3 totals 17 residues. J lost 0 bases, V lost 4 bases, and 5 bases had no gene match. Looked up from germline, CDR1 is SGHNT and CDR2 is YYREEE (reference sequence). The CDR3 DNA reads as TGTGCCAGCAGCCCACCGGGACAGGGCTCTGGGGCCAACGTCCTGACTTTC. Residues: CASSPPGQGSGANVLTF.

The V call is TRBV19, the J call TRBJ2-2; D is perhaps TRBD2 (6 bases). CDR3 length equals 15 residues. Trimming removed 5 bases from V and 5 bases from J, with 15 bases in between. Per germline, CDR1 LNHDA and CDR2 SQIVND (reference sequence). The CDR3 is CASSGGLAVTGELFF. CDR3 DNA: TGTGCCAGTAGTGGTGGATTAGCGGTTACCGGGGAGCTGTTTTTT.

The V and J genes are TRBV6-6 and TRBJ1-1; 7 bases fit TRBD1. The germline V gene encodes CDR1 MNHNY and CDR2 SVGAGI (reference sequence). V dropped 5 bases and J dropped 3; count of bases not matched to a gene: 6. This CDR3 comprises 14 residues. CDR3 region: CASSTGTADTEAFF. CDR3 DNA sequence: TGTGCCAGCAGTACCGGGACAGCCGACACTGAAGCTTTCTTT.

This clone appeared once. V is TRBV27 and J is TRBJ2-3, with D possibly being TRBD1 (5 bases). Germline V lookup: CDR1 MNHEY, CDR2 SMNVEV (reference sequence). The germline V and J ends were trimmed by 2 bases and 0 bases, with 6 bases remaining between them. The CDR3 has 14 residues. The CDR3 DNA reads as TGTGCCAGCAGTTTACAGGGAAGCACAGATACGCAGTATTTT. Its translation is CASSLQGSTDTQYF.

V gene TRBV6-5 combines with J gene TRBJ1-1; 7 bases are shared with TRBD1. CDR1 and CDR2 (germline): MNHEY, SVGAGI. J gave up 4 bases and V 5 bases, and 4 bases lay outside the gene matches. The CDR3 is made up of 13 amino acids. This CDR3 reads CASSNAGGTEAFF. DNA of the CDR3: TGTGCCAGCAGTAACGCAGGGGGCACTGAAGCTTTCTTT.

V gene TRBV9 combines with J gene TRBJ2-1; 12 nucleotides agree with TRBD2. The germline CDR1 and CDR2 sequences are SGDLS and YYNGEE. The ends lost 3 bases at V and 13 bases at J; junction bases unmatched: 14. The CDR3 sequence is 16 residues long. In nucleotides, the CDR3 is TGTGCCAGCAGCGCCGAGTCTAGCGGGAGGGCCAAAATTCAGTTCTTC. Its translation: CASSAESSGRAKIQFF.

The V and J genes are TRBV20-1 and TRBJ2-4, with D maybe TRBD2 (5 bases). This CDR3 is 10 amino acids long. CDR1 is DFQATT, CDR2 SNEGSKA, per germline (reference sequence). With 5 bases removed from V and 11 bases from J, the gap between germline ends came to 10 bases. The chain's CDR3 is CSAPGKFQYF. For the CDR3, the DNA is TGCAGTGCTCCCGGGAAATTTCAGTACTTC.

The chain joins TRBV28 to TRBJ2-3; possible D gene TRBD2, 7 bases. V shed 3 bases and J shed 5 bases, with 12 bases lying between them. Germline CDR1 is MDHEN and CDR2 is SYDVKM. The CDR3 runs to 14 residues. CDR3 loop: CASSLGGREDTQYF. The CDR3 region has the DNA TGTGCCAGCAGTTTGGGGGGGCGTGAAGATACGCAGTATTTT.

This chain links TRBV27 with TRBJ2-3; perhaps TRBD1 as D (6 bases). The germline V and J ends were trimmed by 7 bases and 1 base, with 12 bases remaining between them. This CDR3 has 14 amino acids. Germline CDR1 reads MNHEY; CDR2 reads SMNVEV (reference sequence). The CDR3 reads CASTSAGGTDTQYF. The CDR3 nucleotides read TGTGCCAGCACATCGGCAGGGGGCACAGATACGCAGTATTTT.

J is TRBJ2-1 and V is TRBV5-1; 7 bases align to TRBD2. CDR1 is SGHRS and CDR2 is YFSETQ in the germline V gene. This CDR3 is 17 amino acids long. Unmatched junction bases numbered 14, after V lost 4 bases and J lost 4 bases. CDR3 bases: TGCGCCAGCAGCCACCGGACCTCCGGGACTAAGTACAATGAGCAGTTCTTC. This gives the protein CASSHRTSGTKYNEQFF.

This chain uses TRBV4-1 with TRBJ2-3; 9 bases fit TRBD2. The V segment lost 1 base and the J segment 11 bases; nucleotides outside the gene matches: 7. CDR3 length: 14 amino acids. Germline values: CDR1 MGHRA, CDR2 YSYEKL. The CDR3 DNA reads as TGCGCCAGCAGCCAAGTGGGACTAGCCGAGGGGCAGTATTTT. Translated, it gives CASSQVGLAEGQYF.

This clone was found once. V gene TRBV28 combines with J gene TRBJ1-2; 7 bases are a match to TRBD1. V lost 8 bases and J lost 7; bases outside the gene matches: 7. The CDR3 spans 12 residues. Germline-derived CDR1 and CDR2 are MDHEN and SYDVKM. The CDR3 DNA is TGTGCCAGCTTACAGGGGAGTCGTGGCTACACCTTC. It is translated as CASLQGSRGYTF.

V gene TRBV2 combines with J gene TRBJ2-2; perhaps TRBD2 as D (5 bases). The CDR3 is 12 amino acids. Germline values: CDR1 SNHLY, CDR2 FYNNEI. V was pared by 4 bases and J by 9 bases, with 9 bases between. CDR3 residues: CASSVRGRELFF. The CDR3 coding sequence is TGTGCCAGCAGTGTAAGAGGGAGGGAGCTGTTTTTT. Full variable domain (outside the CDR3, taken from reference TRBV2 and TRBJ2-2): EPEVTQTPSHQVTQMGQEVILRCVPISNHLYFYWYRQILGQKVEFLVSFYNNEISEKSEIFDDQFSVERPDGSNFTLKIRSTKLEDSAMYFCASSVRGRELFFGEGSRLTVL.